The rows below give T cell receptor beta chains drawn from one sample of a study of T-cell memory formation after mild COVID-19. TCRdb independently ran MiXCR on the 5' RACE reads; one entry per CDR3 protein. Of roughly 310,000 distinct CDR3 sequences in the sample, more than 15% were seen once. Sequenced input: PBMCs or a T cell subset sorted from them (not recorded which). These receptors originate from a young man who had mild COVID-19 (a few samples of this study predate the infection). Cell type and time point are not known. The CDR3 runs from the conserved cysteine through the conserved F or W. D genes are given only for firm matches. Some rows have no size entry. The others give once, few or many, or a class for an expanded clone.

clone size	D gene	V gene	J gene	CDR3 DNA	CDR3 protein
few	.	TRBV12-3/TRBV12-4	TRBJ2-1	TGTGCCAGCAGTCCCACAAGAGGGAGCTCCTACAATGAGCAGTTCTTC	CASSPTRGSSYNEQFF
few	TRBD1	TRBV12-5	TRBJ2-7	TGTGCTAGTGGTTGGACAGGGGGCTACGAGCAGTACTTC	CASGWTGGYEQYF
.	.	TRBV20-1	TRBJ2-6	TGCAGTGCTAGAGTACAGGGTTTAGCTGGGGCCAACGTCCTGACTTTC	CSARVQGLAGANVLTF
few	.	TRBV5-6	TRBJ2-3	TGTGCCAGCAGCATAACGATCCGCACAGATACGCAGTATTTT	CASSITIRTDTQYF
few	.	TRBV12-3/TRBV12-4	TRBJ1-5	TGTGCCAGCAGCTATACAGGGTGGGATAGCAATCAGCCCCAGCATTTT	CASSYTGWDSNQPQHF
.	.	TRBV7-2	TRBJ1-2	TGTGCCAGCAGCTACCAGACCCCTAACTATGGCTACACCTTC	CASSYQTPNYGYTF
.	.	TRBV7-9	TRBJ1-1	TGTGCCAGCAGCTTAATAGGGCCCACTGAAGCTTTCTTT	CASSLIGPTEAFF
.	.	TRBV4-2	TRBJ1-2	TGTGCCAGCAGCCAAGAATGGCGGTATGGCTACACCTTC	CASSQEWRYGYTF
.	.	TRBV7-2	TRBJ2-4	TGTGCCAGCAGCTTAGGGCTGATAAAAAACATTCAGTACTTC	CASSLGLIKNIQYF
.	.	TRBV20-1	TRBJ2-3	TGCAGTGCAAGGACAGATCCCTGGACAGATACGCAGTATTTT	CSARTDPWTDTQYF
.	.	TRBV29-1	TRBJ1-2	TGCAGCGTTGGGGTTCGGAACTATGGCTACACCTTC	CSVGVRNYGYTF
.	.	TRBV9	TRBJ1-2	TGTGCCAGCAGCGTAGGGGCAGGGTCTAACTATGGCTACACCTTC	CASSVGAGSNYGYTF
few	.	TRBV7-9	TRBJ2-5	TGTGCCAGCAGCTTAGTACGGGGGAACCAAGAGACCCAGTACTTC	CASSLVRGNQETQYF
many	TRBD1	TRBV7-6	TRBJ2-3	TGTGCCAGCAGCCAGACAGGGAACACAGATACGCAGTATTTT	CASSQTGNTDTQYF
many	.	TRBV3-1	TRBJ2-7	TGTGCCAGCAGCCCGGGGAGCTCCTACGAGCAGTACTTC	CASSPGSSYEQYF
many	.	TRBV20-1	TRBJ2-1	TGCAGTGCTTCCTCCTACAATGAGCAGTTCTTC	CSASSYNEQFF
.	.	TRBV2	TRBJ2-1	TGTGCCAGCAGTAGGGAAGGGGGCTACAATGAGCAGTTCTTC	CASSREGGYNEQFF
many	TRBD1	TRBV11-2	TRBJ1-1	TGTGCCAGCAGTTTATCAGGGGGCACTGAAGCTTTCTTT	CASSLSGGTEAFF
.	.	TRBV7-2	TRBJ2-7	TGTGCCAGCAGCCCAGTTCGTGGGGGTAGCTACGAGCAGTACTTC	CASSPVRGGSYEQYF
few	TRBD1	TRBV6-5	TRBJ2-3	TGTGCCAGCAGTTACAGGGAACAGGGGGGACCGTATTTT	CASSYREQGGPYF
few	TRBD2	TRBV5-1	TRBJ2-5	TGCGCCAGCAGCTTGGAGGGACTAGCGGGGGGGCATCAAGAGACCCAGTACTTC	CASSLEGLAGGHQETQYF
.	.	TRBV29-1	TRBJ1-2	TGCAGCGTTCAAGGGTTCTACTATGGCTACACCTTC	CSVQGFYYGYTF
once	.	TRBV12-3/TRBV12-4	TRBJ1-1	TGTGCCAGCAGTTTCTTCGCAGGTCGGGTGGCTGAAGCTTTCTTT	CASSFFAGRVAEAFF
.	.	TRBV11-1	TRBJ1-6	TGTGCCAGCAGCTTAACGGACAGTAATTCACCCCTCCACTTT	CASSLTDSNSPLHF
.	.	TRBV11-1	TRBJ2-2	TGTGCCAGCAGCTTAGCGTGGCAGGGGAGCACCGGGGAGCTGTTTTTT	CASSLAWQGSTGELFF
few	TRBD1	TRBV5-1	TRBJ2-5	TGCGCCAGCAGCTCCGGAGACAGGGATCAAGAGACCCAGTACTTC	CASSSGDRDQETQYF
.	.	TRBV6-2/TRBV6-3	TRBJ1-1	TGTGCCAGCAGTTACAGCCAGACGGAGATGAACACTGAAGCTTTCTTT	CASSYSQTEMNTEAFF
.	TRBD1	TRBV20-1	TRBJ2-3	TGCAGTGCTAGAGTAGGGGGCTCTAGCACAGATACGCAGTATTTT	CSARVGGSSTDTQYF
.	TRBD1	TRBV5-1	TRBJ1-1	TGCGCCAGCGGGGTACAGGGGGCGGACACTGAAGCTTTCTTT	CASGVQGADTEAFF
.	TRBD1	TRBV10-1	TRBJ1-1	TGCGCCAGCTCAACTCGACAGGGGGCTGTTAATGAAGCTTTCTTT	CASSTRQGAVNEAFF
many	TRBD1	TRBV27	TRBJ1-2	TGTGCCAGCAGGGGTCCATCGACAGGGTATGGCTACACCTTC	CASRGPSTGYGYTF
.	TRBD1	TRBV7-8	TRBJ2-7	TGTGCCAGCAGCCCGCCGACAGGGGATAACTACGAGCAGTACTTC	CASSPPTGDNYEQYF
.	.	TRBV7-9	TRBJ2-3	TGTGCCAGCAGCTTAGCGCTTGCGGGGTTAACAGATACGCAGTATTTT	CASSLALAGLTDTQYF
.	.	TRBV27	TRBJ1-1	TGTGCCAGCAGTTTATCGTCCGGGGGCACTGAAGCTTTCTTT	CASSLSSGGTEAFF
few	.	TRBV11-2	TRBJ2-7	TGTGCCAGCAGCTTAGGTGTGGCGGGCCAAGCGTACGAGCAGTACTTC	CASSLGVAGQAYEQYF
few	.	TRBV24-1	TRBJ1-5	TGTGCCACCAGTGGTGGGGCCTATAGCAATCAGCCCCAGCATTTT	CATSGGAYSNQPQHF
few	.	TRBV20-1	TRBJ2-4	TGCAGTGCCCTCTCGGACAGAGCCAAAAACATTCAGTACTTC	CSALSDRAKNIQYF
many	TRBD1	TRBV29-1	TRBJ1-1	TGCAGCGGTAAGGACAGGGTCCTGAACACTGAAGCTTTCTTT	CSGKDRVLNTEAFF
.	.	TRBV4-1	TRBJ1-1	TGCGCCAGCCGTCGAAACAGTCCGAACACTGAAGCTTTCTTT	CASRRNSPNTEAFF
many	.	TRBV5-1	TRBJ2-3	TGCGCCAGCAGCTTGGGGCAGGTGGATACGCAGTATTTT	CASSLGQVDTQYF
.	.	TRBV7-6	TRBJ1-3	TGTGCCAGCAGCTTACAGGAAAGAAACACCATATATTTT	CASSLQERNTIYF
few	TRBD1	TRBV6-7	TRBJ1-5	TGTGCCAGCAGGGGGACAGGGGATCAGCCCCAGCATTTT	CASRGTGDQPQHF
many	TRBD2	TRBV7-2	TRBJ2-3	TGTGCCAGCCGGAAACGACTAGCGACGGATACGCAGTATTTT	CASRKRLATDTQYF
few	.	TRBV5-5	TRBJ2-3	TGTGCCAGCAGGACGGGCAGGACCCCAGATACGCAGTATTTT	CASRTGRTPDTQYF
few	TRBD2	TRBV6-5	TRBJ2-3	TGTGCCAGCAGTTACTCATTCAATTGGCGGGGGGGCACAGATACGCAGTATTTT	CASSYSFNWRGGTDTQYF